Given below is one TCR beta chain in context. Its specificity is unknown. Germline-derived CDR1 and CDR2 are LGHDT and YNNKEL (reference sequence). This CDR3 contains 11 residues. The ends were cut back, 3 bases at V and 7 bases at J, with 7 bases in the middle. This specimen belongs to a study of T cell responses to AZD1222 COVID-19 vaccine. TCRdb's copy holds only in-frame clones and misses some; the assay was immunoSEQ multiplex PCR. Of 120,000 or so clones listed, roughly 85% are singletons. Broader study findings: The CD4 TCRs associated with vaccination extended across spike and predominated at 160-218 and 743-854.

The sample in question was peripheral blood, obtained on day 0 of AZD1222 vaccination. The J gene is TRBJ2-7, the V gene TRBV3-1 (or the pseudogene TRBV3-2), with D unclear. The clonotype was recovered from an adult in good health. As DNA, the CDR3 is TGTGCCAGCAGCCATAATTTAGAGCAGTACTTC. It encodes CASSHNLEQYF.